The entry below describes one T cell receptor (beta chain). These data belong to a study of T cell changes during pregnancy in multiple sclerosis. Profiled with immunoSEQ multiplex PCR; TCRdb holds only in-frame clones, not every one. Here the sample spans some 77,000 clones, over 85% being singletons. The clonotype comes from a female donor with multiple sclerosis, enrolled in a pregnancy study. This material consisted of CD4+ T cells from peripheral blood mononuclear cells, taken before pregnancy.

The CDR3 nucleotides are TGTGCCAGCAGCTTACGCGGGACGGACTATGGCTACACCTTC. It codes for CASSLRGTDYGYTF. J is TRBJ1-2 and V is TRBV7-2; D may be TRBD1 (5 bases). The CDR3 length is 14 residues. The ends were cut back, 2 bases at V and 3 bases at J, with 10 bases in the middle. The V gene's germline CDR1 is SGHTA and CDR2 FQGNSA. Using reference TRBV7-2 and TRBJ1-2 for the parts outside the CDR3, the full variable domain is GAGVSQSPSNKVTEKGKDVELRCDPISGHTALYWYRQSLGQGLEFLIYFQGNSAPDKSGLPSDRFSAERTGGSVSTLTIQRTQQEDSAVYLCASSLRGTDYGYTFGSGTRLTVV.